This TCR beta chain emerged from a study of blood T cell repertoires in COVID-19. On the study more broadly: Sites across the United States, Italy and Spain contributed samples from acute and convalescent COVID-19. Sample material is recorded as cDNA or gDNA derived from T cells, B-cell-depleted T cells, or PBMCs.

In the study's own analysis: Estimated nucleated cell counts came from reference gene primer amplification. Sequenced by immunoSEQ multiplex PCR; TCRdb stores in-frame clones only, minus some. V and J calls and clone size are those listed in that table; D and trimming were worked out from the DNA. The sample yields 48,000 or so clones, about 84% seen once. This clone has just a few counts. The V end was cut by 5 bases, the J end by 3 bases, with 15 bases between. Germline CDR1 is LGHNT and CDR2 is FRNRAP. The CDR3 length is 15 residues. The J gene is TRBJ2-3, the V gene TRBV12-5, with D possibly TRBD2 on 6 matching bases. The receptor's source is a woman aged 55-69 years with acute or convalescent COVID-19. Material for sequencing was peripheral blood. Written as DNA, the CDR3 is TGTGCTAGTGGTCCCCGCGGGCTAGCGACAGATACGCAGTATTTT. Amino acids: CASGPRGLATDTQYF.